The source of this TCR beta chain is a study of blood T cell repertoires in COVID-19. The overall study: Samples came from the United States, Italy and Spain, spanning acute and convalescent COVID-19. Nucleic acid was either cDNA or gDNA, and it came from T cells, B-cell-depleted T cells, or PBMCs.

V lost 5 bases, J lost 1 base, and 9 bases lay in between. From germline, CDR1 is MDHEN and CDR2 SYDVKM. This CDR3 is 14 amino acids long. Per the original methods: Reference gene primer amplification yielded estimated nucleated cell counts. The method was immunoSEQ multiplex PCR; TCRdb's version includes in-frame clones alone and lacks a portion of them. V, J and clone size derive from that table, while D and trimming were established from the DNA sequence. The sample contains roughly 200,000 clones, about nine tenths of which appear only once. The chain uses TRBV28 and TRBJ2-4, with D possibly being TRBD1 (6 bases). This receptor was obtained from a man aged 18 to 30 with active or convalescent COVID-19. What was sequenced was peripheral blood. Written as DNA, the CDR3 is TGTGCCAGCAGTCCAGGGGATGCCAAAAACATTCAGTACTTC. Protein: CASSPGDAKNIQYF.